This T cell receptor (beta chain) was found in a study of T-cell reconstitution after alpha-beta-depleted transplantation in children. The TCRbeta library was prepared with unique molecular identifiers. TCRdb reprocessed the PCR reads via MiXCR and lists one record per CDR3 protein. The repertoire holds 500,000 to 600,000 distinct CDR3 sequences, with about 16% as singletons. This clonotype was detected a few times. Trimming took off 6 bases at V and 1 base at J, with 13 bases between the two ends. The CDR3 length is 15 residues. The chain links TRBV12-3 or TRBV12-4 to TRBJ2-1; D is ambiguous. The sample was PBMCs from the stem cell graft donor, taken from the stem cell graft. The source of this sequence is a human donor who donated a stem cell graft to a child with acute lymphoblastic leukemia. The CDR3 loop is CASRPFYGSYNEQFF. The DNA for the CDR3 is TGTGCCAGCAGGCCCTTTTATGGTTCCTACAATGAGCAGTTCTTC.